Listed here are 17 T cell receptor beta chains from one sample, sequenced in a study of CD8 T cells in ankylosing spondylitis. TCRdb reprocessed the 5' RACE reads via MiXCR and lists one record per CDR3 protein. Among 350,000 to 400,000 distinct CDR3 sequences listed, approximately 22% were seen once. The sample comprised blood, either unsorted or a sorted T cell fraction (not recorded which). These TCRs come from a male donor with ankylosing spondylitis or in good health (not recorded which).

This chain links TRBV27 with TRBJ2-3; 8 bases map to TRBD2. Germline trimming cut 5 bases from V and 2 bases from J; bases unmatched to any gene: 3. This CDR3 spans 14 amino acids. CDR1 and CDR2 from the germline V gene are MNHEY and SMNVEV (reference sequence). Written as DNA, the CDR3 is TGTGCCAGCAGTATAGCGGGGCACACAGATACGCAGTATTTT. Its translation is CASSIAGHTDTQYF.

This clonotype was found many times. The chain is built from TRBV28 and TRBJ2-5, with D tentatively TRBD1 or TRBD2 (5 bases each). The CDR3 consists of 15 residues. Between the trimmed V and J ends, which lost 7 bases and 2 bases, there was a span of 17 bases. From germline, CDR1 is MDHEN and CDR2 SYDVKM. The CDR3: CASTSSGPVQETQYF. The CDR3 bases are TGTGCCAGCACTTCGTCGGGACCCGTACAAGAGACCCAGTACTTC.

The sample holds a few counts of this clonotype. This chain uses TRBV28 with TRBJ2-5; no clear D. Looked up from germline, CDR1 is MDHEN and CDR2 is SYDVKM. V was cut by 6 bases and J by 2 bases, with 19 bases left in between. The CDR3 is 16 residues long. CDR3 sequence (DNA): TGTGCCAGCAGCTTGTCCCCCGGTCCGTGGCAAGAGACCCAGTACTTC. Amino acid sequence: CASSLSPGPWQETQYF.

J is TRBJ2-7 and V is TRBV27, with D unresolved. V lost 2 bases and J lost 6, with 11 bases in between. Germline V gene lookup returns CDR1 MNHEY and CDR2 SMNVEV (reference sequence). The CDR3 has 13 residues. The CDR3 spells CASSLNNVGEQYF. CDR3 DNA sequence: TGTGCCAGCAGTTTAAACAACGTCGGCGAGCAGTACTTC.

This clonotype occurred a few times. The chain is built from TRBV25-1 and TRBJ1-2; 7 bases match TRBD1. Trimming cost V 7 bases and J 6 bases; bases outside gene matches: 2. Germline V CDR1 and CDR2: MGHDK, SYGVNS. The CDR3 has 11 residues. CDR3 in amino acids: CASMTGNGYTF. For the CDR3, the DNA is TGTGCCAGCATGACAGGGAATGGCTACACCTTC.

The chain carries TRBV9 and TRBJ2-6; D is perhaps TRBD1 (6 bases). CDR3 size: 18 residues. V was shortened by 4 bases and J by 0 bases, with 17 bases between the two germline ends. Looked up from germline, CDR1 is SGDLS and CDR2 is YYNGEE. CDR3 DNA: TGTGCCAGCAGCCCAGAACAGGGCCCTGTCTCTGGGGCCAACGTCCTGACTTTC. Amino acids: CASSPEQGPVSGANVLTF. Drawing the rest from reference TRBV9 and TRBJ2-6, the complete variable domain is DSGVTQTPKHLITATGQRVTLRCSPRSGDLSVYWYQQSLDQGLQFLIQYYNGEERAKGNILERFSAQQFPDLHSELNLSSLELGDSALYFCASSPEQGPVSGANVLTFGAGSRLTVL.

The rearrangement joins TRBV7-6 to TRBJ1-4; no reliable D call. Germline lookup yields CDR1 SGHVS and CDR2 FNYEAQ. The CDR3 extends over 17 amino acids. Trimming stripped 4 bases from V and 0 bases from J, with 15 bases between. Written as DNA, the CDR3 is TGTGCCAGCAGCTCAGCCGAACCATTCGCAACTAATGAAAAACTGTTTTTT. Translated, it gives CASSSAEPFATNEKLFF.

The DNA of the CDR3 is TGTGCCAGCAGCACTGACTTGGGACAGCCCCAGCATTTT. Protein product: CASSTDLGQPQHF. J is TRBJ1-5 and V is TRBV27; no reliable D call. Germline-derived CDR1 and CDR2 are MNHEY and SMNVEV (reference sequence). Trimming shortened V by 6 bases and J by 7 bases, and 13 bases separated the two germline ends. This CDR3 has 13 amino acids.

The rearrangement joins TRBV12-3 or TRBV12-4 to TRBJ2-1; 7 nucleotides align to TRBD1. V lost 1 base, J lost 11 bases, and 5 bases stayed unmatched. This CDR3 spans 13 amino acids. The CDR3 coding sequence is TGTGCCAGCAGTTTAGGGCCGGACAGGAAGCAGTTCTTC. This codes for CASSLGPDRKQFF.

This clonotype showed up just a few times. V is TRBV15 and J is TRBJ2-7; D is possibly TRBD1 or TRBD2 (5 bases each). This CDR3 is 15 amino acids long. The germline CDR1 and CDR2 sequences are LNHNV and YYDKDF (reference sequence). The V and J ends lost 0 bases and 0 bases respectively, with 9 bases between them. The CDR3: CATSRDRDRSYEQYF. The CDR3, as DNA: TGTGCCACCAGCAGAGATAGGGACCGCTCCTACGAGCAGTACTTC.

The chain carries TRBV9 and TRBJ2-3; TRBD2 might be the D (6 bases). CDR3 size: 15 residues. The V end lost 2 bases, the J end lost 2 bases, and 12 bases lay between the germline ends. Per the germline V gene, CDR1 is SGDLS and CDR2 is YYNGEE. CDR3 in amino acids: CASSVEGGDTDTQYF. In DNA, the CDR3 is TGTGCCAGCAGCGTGGAGGGAGGTGACACAGATACGCAGTATTTT.

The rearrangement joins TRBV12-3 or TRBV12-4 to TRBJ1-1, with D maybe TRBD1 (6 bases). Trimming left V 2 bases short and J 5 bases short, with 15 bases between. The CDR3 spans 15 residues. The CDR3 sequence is CASSLKGGERTEAFF. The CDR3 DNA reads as TGTGCCAGCAGTTTAAAGGGGGGGGAGCGTACTGAAGCTTTCTTT.

In DNA, the CDR3 is TGCGCCAGCAGTTGGGGACAGGGGAATGAAAAACTGTTTTTT. It yields the protein CASSWGQGNEKLFF. This chain uses TRBV4-1 with TRBJ1-4, with 10 bases lining up with TRBD1. CDR1 is MGHRA and CDR2 is YSYEKL in the germline V gene. The CDR3 is made up of 14 amino acids. Trimming cost V 6 bases and J 5 bases; bases outside gene matches: 3.

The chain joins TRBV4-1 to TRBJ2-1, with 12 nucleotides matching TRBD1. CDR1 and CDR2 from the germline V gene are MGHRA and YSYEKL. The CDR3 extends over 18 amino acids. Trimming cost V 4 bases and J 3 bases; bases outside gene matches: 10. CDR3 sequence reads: CASSREQGTGGFYNEQFF. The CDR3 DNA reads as TGCGCCAGCAGCCGAGAGCAGGGGACAGGGGGCTTCTACAATGAGCAGTTCTTC.

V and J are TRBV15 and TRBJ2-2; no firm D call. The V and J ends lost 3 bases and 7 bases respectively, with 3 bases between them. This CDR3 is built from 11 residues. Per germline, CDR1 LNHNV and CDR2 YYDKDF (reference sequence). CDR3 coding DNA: TGTGCCACCAGCAGGGGCGGGGAGCTGTTTTTT. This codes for CATSRGGELFF.

CDR3 loop: CSVEQGRTGELFF. The CDR3 bases are TGCAGCGTTGAACAGGGGAGGACCGGGGAGCTGTTTTTT. The chain joins TRBV29-1 to TRBJ2-2; D possibly uses TRBD1 or TRBD2 (6 bases each). Germline V gives CDR1 SQVTM, CDR2 ANQGSEA. The CDR3 runs to 13 residues. Trimming left V 2 bases short and J 5 bases short, with 9 bases between.

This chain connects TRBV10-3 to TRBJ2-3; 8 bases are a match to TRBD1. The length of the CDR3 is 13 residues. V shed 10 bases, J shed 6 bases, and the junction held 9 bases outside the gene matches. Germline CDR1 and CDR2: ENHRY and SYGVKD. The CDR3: CATEDRVIDTQYF. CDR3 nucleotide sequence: TGTGCCACAGAGGACAGGGTGATCGATACGCAGTATTTT.